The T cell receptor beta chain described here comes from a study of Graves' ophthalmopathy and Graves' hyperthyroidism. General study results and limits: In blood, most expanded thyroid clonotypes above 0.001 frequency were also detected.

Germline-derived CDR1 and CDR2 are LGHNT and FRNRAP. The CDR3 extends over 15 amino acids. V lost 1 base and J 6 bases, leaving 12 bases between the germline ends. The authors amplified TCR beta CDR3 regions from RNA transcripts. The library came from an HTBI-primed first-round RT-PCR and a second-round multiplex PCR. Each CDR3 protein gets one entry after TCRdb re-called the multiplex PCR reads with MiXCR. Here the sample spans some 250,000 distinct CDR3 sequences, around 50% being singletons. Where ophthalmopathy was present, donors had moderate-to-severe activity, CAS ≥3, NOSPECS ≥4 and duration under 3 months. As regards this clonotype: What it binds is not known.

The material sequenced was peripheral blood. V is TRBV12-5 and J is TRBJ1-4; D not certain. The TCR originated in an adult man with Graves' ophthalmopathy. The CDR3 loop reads CASGLDLAADEKLFF. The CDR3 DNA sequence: TGTGCTAGTGGTTTGGACCTCGCAGCGGATGAAAAACTGTTTTTT. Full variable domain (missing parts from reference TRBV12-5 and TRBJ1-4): DARVTQTPRHKVTEMGQEVTMRCQPILGHNTVFWYRQTMMQGLELLAYFRNRAPLDDSGMPKDRFSAEMPDATLATLKIQPSEPRDSAVYFCASGLDLAADEKLFFGSGTQLSVL.